Each of the 24 T cell receptor beta chains below was sequenced from the same sample in a study of blood T cell repertoires in COVID-19. The table came from immunoSEQ multiplex PCR; TCRdb's copy has only in-frame clones and leaves some out. The sample records fewer than 300,000 clones, 75% to 95% being singletons. Sequencing was carried out using PBMCs or T cells enriched from blood (not recorded which). These receptors all stem from a woman aged 25 to 45 who had recovered from COVID-19.

The chain combines TRBV12-3 or TRBV12-4 with TRBJ1-1; TRBD1 aligns across 7 bases. The CDR3 is made up of 13 amino acids. The trim removed 5 bases at V and 3 bases at J, leaving 3 bases unmatched. The CDR3 nucleotides read TGTGCCAGCAGTCTGGGGACAGACACTGAAGCTTTCTTT. Its translation: CASSLGTDTEAFF.

Turning to this clone: A read error may produce the germline difference seen at one junction end. This chain uses TRBV6-2 or TRBV6-3 with TRBJ1-1; 7 nucleotides match TRBD1. This CDR3 has 13 amino acids. CDR1 MNHEY and CDR2 SVGEGT come from the germline V gene. CDR3 in amino acids: CASSHSTGTEAFF. The DNA for the CDR3 is TGTGCCAGCAGTCACTCGACAGGGACTGAAGCTTTCTTT.

This chain connects TRBV2 to TRBJ1-4; D not certain. Germline CDR1 reads SNHLY; CDR2 reads FYNNEI. Trimming removed 9 bases at V and 4 bases at J, with 15 bases between. This CDR3 spans 14 amino acids. As DNA, the CDR3 is TGTGCCAGTCAAGGAGGGCTGGGTAATGAAAAACTGTTTTTT. Its translation is CASQGGLGNEKLFF.

V is TRBV9 and J is TRBJ2-3; 8 bases align to TRBD2. Unmatched junction bases numbered 7, after V lost 0 bases and J lost 4 bases. The CDR3 consists of 16 residues. Germline V gene sequence: CDR1 SGDLS, CDR2 YYNGEE. The CDR3 spells CASSVGVGGGADTQYF. The CDR3 DNA reads TGTGCCAGCAGCGTAGGGGTCGGGGGGGGCGCAGATACGCAGTATTTT.

The V gene is TRBV5-4, the J gene TRBJ1-2, with D tentatively TRBD1 (5 bases). Trimming left V 0 bases short and J 2 bases short, with 8 bases between. CDR1 and CDR2 from the germline V gene are SGHNT and YYREEE (reference sequence). CDR3 length: 14 residues. Here the CDR3 DNA reads TGTGCCAGCAGCTTGGATGACAGAAACTATGGCTACACCTTC. This codes for CASSLDDRNYGYTF. The entire variable domain, with the rest obtained from reference TRBV5-4 and TRBJ1-2, is as follows: ETGVTQSPTHLIKTRGQQVTLRCSSQSGHNTVSWYQQALGQGPQFIFQYYREEENGRGNFPPRFSGLQFPNYSSELNVNALELDDSALYLCASSLDDRNYGYTFGSGTRLTVV.

The rearrangement uses TRBV13 and TRBJ1-6; 8 nucleotides match TRBD1. The germline CDR1 and CDR2 sequences are PRHDT and FYEKMQ (reference sequence). Trimming cost V 6 bases and J 10 bases; bases outside gene matches: 8. The CDR3 totals 14 residues. The CDR3 DNA sequence: TGTGCCAGCAGTCAGACAGGGGTAGGGTCACCCCTCCACTTT. This codes for CASSQTGVGSPLHF.

Concerning this clone: It is unclear where the CDR3 begins or ends on the DNA, so no DNA is shown, and the CDR3 is as TCRdb lists it. The genes are TRBV28 and TRBJ1-5; the table's D call of TRBD1 was not tested on the DNA. Per the germline V gene, CDR1 is MDHEN and CDR2 is SYDVKM. Termini included, the CDR3 measures 15 amino acids. This CDR3 reads CASSSSGQGHQPQHF.

This clone showed up just once. This chain joins TRBV7-3 and TRBJ2-1; 10 bases match TRBD2. Germline lookup yields CDR1 SGHTA and CDR2 FQGTGA. V lost 5 bases and J lost 4; bases outside the gene matches: 2. This CDR3 comprises 14 residues. CDR3 sequence: CASSPAGGYNEQFF. Written as DNA, the CDR3 is TGTGCCAGCAGCCCAGCGGGAGGGTACAATGAGCAGTTCTTC.

V gene TRBV9 combines with J gene TRBJ2-2; D not certain. Germline V gives CDR1 SGDLS, CDR2 YYNGEE. The CDR3 runs 16 residues. The ends were cut back, 3 bases at V and 7 bases at J, with 19 bases in the middle. The CDR3 loop is CASSGVGSLRGGELFF. The CDR3 DNA reads as TGTGCCAGCAGCGGGGTAGGCTCCTTAAGAGGCGGGGAGCTGTTTTTT.

The V gene is TRBV7-2, the J gene TRBJ2-1, with 10 bases matching TRBD2. The trim removed 2 bases at V and 4 bases at J, leaving 5 bases unmatched. CDR1 and CDR2 from the germline V gene are SGHTA and FQGNSA. CDR3 length: 16 residues. CDR3 sequence (DNA): TGTGCCAGCAGCTTAATCACTAGCGGGGTTTACAATGAGCAGTTCTTC. Its protein product is CASSLITSGVYNEQFF.

The chain's CDR3 is CASSLDPESFYGYTF. The CDR3 DNA follows: TGTGCCAGCAGCTTAGATCCGGAGTCCTTCTATGGCTACACCTTC. V gene TRBV7-2 combines with J gene TRBJ1-2, with D unresolved. The germline V gene encodes CDR1 SGHTA and CDR2 FQGNSA. The CDR3 runs 15 residues. V lost 1 base to trimming and J lost 4 bases, with 13 bases between them.

The rearrangement joins TRBV6-5 to TRBJ2-7, with 12 bases that match TRBD2. Germline-derived CDR1 and CDR2 are MNHEY and SVGAGI. The J segment lost 4 bases and the V segment lost 6 bases, leaving 4 bases of the junction unmatched. This CDR3 region has 14 residues. CDR3 loop: CASSRLAGVYEQYF. CDR3 coding DNA: TGTGCCAGCAGCCGACTAGCGGGAGTATACGAGCAGTACTTC.

V is TRBV19 and J is TRBJ1-5, with D perhaps matching TRBD1 (6 bases). V was clipped by 5 bases and J by 1 base, with 12 bases between them. This CDR3 region has 15 residues. CDR1 is LNHDA, CDR2 SQIVND, per germline (reference sequence). Written as DNA, the CDR3 is TGTGCCAGTAGTCCCTCCAGGGGAAGCAATCAGCCCCAGCATTTT. It is translated as CASSPSRGSNQPQHF.

V is TRBV4-3 and J is TRBJ2-2; 8 bases agree with TRBD1. The CDR3 sequence is 17 residues long. Germline CDR1 LGHNA, CDR2 YSLEER. The V and J ends lost 1 base and 4 bases, in that order; junction bases with no gene match: 8. Here the CDR3 DNA reads TGCGCCAGCAGCCAAGGATCGGGACAGGTTTCCACCGGGGAGCTGTTTTTT. Translation gives CASSQGSGQVSTGELFF.

The chain has TRBV7-2 and TRBJ1-5, with TRBD1 identical over 7 bases. The CDR3 is 15 amino acids. Germline V CDR1 and CDR2: SGHTA, FQGNSA. With 5 bases clipped from V and 10 bases from J, the junction kept 14 bases outside the gene matches. The CDR3 sequence is CASSTTHRGYSPQHF. The CDR3 DNA is TGTGCCAGCAGCACAACCCACAGGGGTTACTCCCCCCAGCATTTT.

This chain joins TRBV28 and TRBJ1-4; no reliable D call. Trimming shortened V by 6 bases and J by 7 bases, and 18 bases separated the two germline ends. The germline V gene encodes CDR1 MDHEN and CDR2 SYDVKM. The CDR3 is made up of 15 amino acids. The chain's CDR3 is CASSDLALGSEKLFF. DNA of the CDR3: TGTGCCAGCAGCGACCTGGCGTTAGGGAGTGAAAAACTGTTTTTT. Full variable domain (remainder filled in from reference TRBV28 and TRBJ1-4): DVKVTQSSRYLVKRTGEKVFLECVQDMDHENMFWYRQDPGLGLRLIYFSYDVKMKEKGDIPEGYSVSREKKERFSLILESASTNQTSMYLCASSDLALGSEKLFFGSGTQLSVL.

The chain links TRBV19 to TRBJ2-1, with TRBD2 identical over 8 bases. V shed 4 bases and J 2 bases; nucleotides not matched to a gene: 10. Per germline, CDR1 LNHDA and CDR2 SQIVND (reference sequence). The CDR3 contains 17 residues. The CDR3 DNA sequence: TGTGCCAGTAGTAATTCCGGGAGGGCCATTCCCTACAATGAGCAGTTCTTC. It translates to CASSNSGRAIPYNEQFF.

The rearrangement joins TRBV7-9 to TRBJ2-5; tentative D call: TRBD2 (5 bases). The V and J ends lost 0 bases and 2 bases respectively, with 10 bases between them. Germline assignment: CDR1 SEHNR and CDR2 FQNEAQ (reference sequence). The length of the CDR3 is 15 residues. The CDR3 DNA follows: TGTGCCAGCAGCTTAGCTTTGGCGGGTCAAGAGACCCAGTACTTC. Residues: CASSLALAGQETQYF. The full variable domain, its missing parts supplied by reference TRBV7-9 and TRBJ2-5, is DTGVSQNPRHKITKRGQNVTFRCDPISEHNRLYWYRQTLGQGPEFLTYFQNEAQLEKSRLLSDRFSAERPKGSFSTLEIQRTEQGDSAMYLCASSLALAGQETQYFGPGTRLLVL.

This chain links TRBV19 with TRBJ2-7; 8 bases fit TRBD2. Germline V gene lookup returns CDR1 LNHDA and CDR2 SQIVND (reference sequence). J lost 2 bases, V lost 7 bases, and 7 bases had no gene match. CDR3 size: 14 residues. The CDR3 spells CASTPGLGAYEQYF. CDR3 nucleotide sequence: TGTGCCAGTACCCCGGGACTAGGTGCCTACGAGCAGTACTTC.

This chain links TRBV19 with TRBJ2-2; D is possibly TRBD2 (6 bases). The length of the CDR3 is 16 residues. CDR1 and CDR2 from the germline V gene are LNHDA and SQIVND (reference sequence). V dropped 5 bases and J dropped 4 bases, with 17 bases sitting between them. Written as DNA, the CDR3 is TGTGCCAGTAGTTCCGCCCAGGGAGGTAGCACCGGGGAGCTGTTTTTT. Translated: CASSSAQGGSTGELFF.

This sequence joins TRBV6-1 and TRBJ1-1; 8 bases map to TRBD1. V gave up 2 bases and J gave up 7 bases; unmatched junction bases: 12. The V gene's germline CDR1 is MNHNS and CDR2 SASEGT. This CDR3 has 16 amino acids. CDR3 nucleotide sequence: TGTGCCAGCAGTGAACAGGCGGGACAGGTAACCTTTGAAGCTTTCTTT. Protein product: CASSEQAGQVTFEAFF.

J is TRBJ2-5 and V is TRBV5-5; 7 bases are a match to TRBD2. Germline V gene sequence: CDR1 SGHKS, CDR2 YYEKEE (reference sequence). V shed 1 base, J shed 2 bases, and the junction held 14 bases outside the gene matches. The CDR3 is made up of 18 amino acids. The DNA for the CDR3 is TGTGCCAGCAGCTTGTCTACTAAGGCGGGGGTCAGACAAGAGACCCAGTACTTC. Amino acids: CASSLSTKAGVRQETQYF.

V and J are TRBV11-2 and TRBJ2-5; no clear D gene. Germline V gives CDR1 SGHAT, CDR2 FQNNGV. This CDR3 is built from 14 residues. V lost 3 bases to trimming and J lost 5 bases, with 13 bases between them. The DNA of the CDR3 is TGTGCCAGCAGCTTTCCGGCTAGTATCGAGACCCAGTACTTC. Its protein is CASSFPASIETQYF.

This clone was found a few times. V usage is TRBV6-5 and J usage is TRBJ2-3, with D hard to call. The CDR3 is made up of 14 amino acids. Trimming pared 7 bases from V and 1 base from J, leaving 12 bases between. The germline V gene encodes CDR1 MNHEY and CDR2 SVGAGI. CDR3 nucleotide sequence: TGTGCCAGCAAGGTAGGCCAGGGCACAGATACGCAGTATTTT. This translates into CASKVGQGTDTQYF.